A selection of T cell receptor beta chains follows, all from one sample in a study of blood T cell repertoires in COVID-19. Assay: immunoSEQ multiplex PCR; the TCRdb copy retains only in-frame clones and omits some. This table has over 110,000 clones, over 80% appearing once. Sequencing input: PBMCs or T cells enriched from blood (not recorded which). The receptor set was obtained from a man aged 55 to 69 who had recovered from COVID-19. The CDR3 runs from the conserved cysteine through the conserved F or W. D genes are given only for firm matches. Only part of the rows carry a size: once, few, many, or a class if the clone is expanded.

D: TRBD1; J: TRBJ2-5; size: -; V: TRBV5-1; DNA: TGCGCCAGCAGCTCTAATACAGGGGGCGCGGATCGAGGGACCCAGTACTTC; CDR3: CASSSNTGGADRGTQYF
D: TRBD1; J: TRBJ2-2; size: -; V: TRBV15; DNA: TGTGCCACCAGCAGTGACAGGGTCCTAACCGGGGAGCTGTTTTTT; CDR3: CATSSDRVLTGELFF
D: TRBD1; J: TRBJ2-7; size: -; V: TRBV12-5; DNA: TGTGCTAGTGGTTCCGGGCAGGGGGCAGCCTACGAGCAGTACTTC; CDR3: CASGSGQGAAYEQYF
D: TRBD2; J: TRBJ2-7; size: -; V: TRBV6-2/TRBV6-3; DNA: TGTGCCAGCAGTTCGATTAGCGGGGGCTCCTACGAGCAGTACTTC; CDR3: CASSSISGGSYEQYF
D: -; J: TRBJ1-3; size: few; V: TRBV7-9; DNA: TGTGCCAGCAGCCTCGGACTTTTCTCTGGAAACACCATATATTTT; CDR3: CASSLGLFSGNTIYF
D: -; J: TRBJ1-1; size: -; V: TRBV7-9; DNA: TGTGCCAGCAGACGGGAGTCCGTCGAAGCTTTCTTT; CDR3: CASRRESVEAFF
D: TRBD1; J: TRBJ1-3; size: once; V: TRBV4-1; DNA: TGCGCCAGCAGCCAACTGACAGGGGTAAACACCATATATTTT; CDR3: CASSQLTGVNTIYF
D: -; J: TRBJ2-6; size: -; V: TRBV5-1; DNA: TGCGCCAGCAGCTTGGGCGGGGATGGCAACGTCCTGACTTTC; CDR3: CASSLGGDGNVLTF
D: -; J: TRBJ1-1; size: -; V: TRBV9; DNA: TGTGCCAGCAGCGTAGACCGACACGTCCCGGCTTTCTTT; CDR3: CASSVDRHVPAFF
D: TRBD2; J: TRBJ2-1; size: -; V: TRBV2; DNA: TGTGCCAGCACTCGGGACTACCGGGACAATGAGCAGTTCTTC; CDR3: CASTRDYRDNEQFF
D: -; J: TRBJ2-1; size: -; V: TRBV27; DNA: TGTGCCAGCCCGACAGCAGCTAGGGTACTCAATGAGCAGTTCTTC; CDR3: CASPTAARVLNEQFF
D: -; J: TRBJ1-1; size: -; V: TRBV5-1; DNA: TGCGCCAGCACCCTTGGACACTCTTTGAACACTGAAGCTTTCTTT; CDR3: CASTLGHSLNTEAFF
D: -; J: TRBJ1-3; size: -; V: TRBV18; DNA: TGTGCCAGCTCACTAGGGACAACCGACGTCCCATTCTCTGGAAACACCATATATTTT; CDR3: CASSLGTTDVPFSGNTIYF
D: -; J: TRBJ2-1; size: -; V: TRBV27; DNA: TGTGCCAGCAGTTTCTCGGGACTGGACTACAATGAGCAGTTCTTC; CDR3: CASSFSGLDYNEQFF
D: TRBD2; J: TRBJ2-1; size: -; V: TRBV3-1/TRBV3-2; DNA: TGTGCCAGCAGCCAGTTAGCGGGAGGTAGGAGTGAGCAGTTCTTC; CDR3: CASSQLAGGRSEQFF
D: -; J: TRBJ2-1; size: -; V: TRBV3-1/TRBV3-2; DNA: TGTGCCAGCAGCCAAGAGGGCGGGGACTACAATGAGCAGTTCTTC; CDR3: CASSQEGGDYNEQFF
D: TRBD2; J: TRBJ2-1; size: -; V: TRBV5-6; DNA: TGTGCCAGCAGTTCTGTACTAGCGGGAGTGGATGAGCAGTTCTTC; CDR3: CASSSVLAGVDEQFF
D: -; J: TRBJ1-1; size: -; V: TRBV12-3/TRBV12-4; DNA: TGTGCCAGCAGTCTACTTTTGAACACTGAAGCTTTCTTT; CDR3: CASSLLLNTEAFF
D: -; J: TRBJ2-7; size: -; V: TRBV3-1/TRBV3-2; DNA: TGTGCCAGCAGTGCGTACTACGAGCAGTACTTC; CDR3: CASSAYYEQYF